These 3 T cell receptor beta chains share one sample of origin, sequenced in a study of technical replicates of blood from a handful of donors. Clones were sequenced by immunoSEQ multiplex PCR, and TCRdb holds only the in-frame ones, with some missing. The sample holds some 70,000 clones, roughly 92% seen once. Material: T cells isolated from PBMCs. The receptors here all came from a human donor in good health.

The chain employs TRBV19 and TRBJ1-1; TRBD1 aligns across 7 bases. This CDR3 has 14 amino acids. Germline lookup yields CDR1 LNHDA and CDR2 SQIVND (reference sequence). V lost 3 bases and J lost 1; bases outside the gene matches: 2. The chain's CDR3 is CASSMRQGNTEAFF. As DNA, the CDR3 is TGTGCCAGTAGTATGCGACAGGGGAACACTGAAGCTTTCTTT.

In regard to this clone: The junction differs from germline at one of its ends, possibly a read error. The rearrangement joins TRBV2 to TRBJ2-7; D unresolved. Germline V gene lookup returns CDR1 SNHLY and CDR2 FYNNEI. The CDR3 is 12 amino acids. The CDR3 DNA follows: TGTGCCAGCAGGGAAGACACCTACGAGCAGTACTTC. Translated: CASREDTYEQYF.

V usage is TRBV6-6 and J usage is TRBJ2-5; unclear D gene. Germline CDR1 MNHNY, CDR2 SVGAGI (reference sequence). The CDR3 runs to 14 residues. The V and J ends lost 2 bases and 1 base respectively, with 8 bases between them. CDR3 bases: TGTGCCAGCAGTTACCGGCAGGTCCAAGAGACCCAGTACTTC. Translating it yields CASSYRQVQETQYF.